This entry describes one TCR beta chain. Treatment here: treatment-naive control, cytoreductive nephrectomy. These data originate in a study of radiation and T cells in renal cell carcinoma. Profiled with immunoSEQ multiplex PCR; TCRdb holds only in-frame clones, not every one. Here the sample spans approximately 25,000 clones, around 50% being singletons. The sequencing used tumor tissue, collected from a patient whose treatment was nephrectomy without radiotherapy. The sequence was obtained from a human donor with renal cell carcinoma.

The CDR3 DNA reads as TGTGCCAGCAGCCAAGTCGGGAGGGGCATACTGAACACTGAAGCTTTCTTT. Its translation is CASSQVGRGILNTEAFF. The chain combines TRBV14 with TRBJ1-1; D is perhaps TRBD1 (5 bases). Germline CDR1 SGHDN, CDR2 FVKESK. The CDR3 sequence is 17 residues long. Between the trimmed V and J ends, which lost 1 base and 0 bases, there was a span of 15 bases. The full variable domain, in which reference TRBV14 and TRBJ1-1 provide the parts outside the CDR3, is EAGVTQFPSHSVIEKGQTVTLRCDPISGHDNLYWYRRVMGKEIKFLLHFVKESKQDESGMPNNRFLAERTGGTYSTLKVQPAELEDSGVYFCASSQVGRGILNTEAFFGQGTRLTVV.